This T cell receptor (beta chain) was profiled in a study of OX40 agonist ivuxolimab in advanced cancers. Libraries were prepared by immunoSEQ multiplex PCR; TCRdb keeps only in-frame clonotypes and omits some of them. The sample holds tens of thousands of clones, roughly 79% seen once. The CDR3 has 10 residues. CDR1 and CDR2 (germline): DFQATT, SNEGSKA (reference sequence). Trimming removed 6 bases at V and 2 bases at J, with 2 bases between. The input for sequencing was CD4+ or CD8+ T cells sorted from blood, taken in a trial of the OX40 agonist ivuxolimab. This clonotype was sampled from an adult with an advanced solid tumor such as melanoma, head and neck, liver or kidney cancer. The chain is built from TRBV20-1 and TRBJ2-1; D is uncertain. The CDR3, as DNA: TGCAGTGCGACCTACAATGAGCAGTTCTTC. It translates to CSATYNEQFF.